The rows below give T cell receptor beta chains drawn from one sample of a study of neoadjuvant anti-PD-1 for oral cavity cancer. The protocol was immunoSEQ multiplex PCR, while the TCRdb copy is restricted to in-frame clones and leaves out a portion. The profile shows 50,000 to 65,000 clones, under 85% of them singletons. The specimen was PBMCs, collected before nivolumab (anti-PD-1) treatment. Source of these receptors: a person aged 35-80 years with oral cavity squamous cell carcinoma. Both conserved end residues are part of each CDR3. Each record gives: J gene, CDR3 length, clone size, D gene, V gene, CDR3 DNA, CDR3 protein. A D gene is named only where the DNA matches it firmly. The listing skips clone size in some rows; elsewhere it reads once, few, many or a size class.

J: TRBJ1-1; length: 13; size: .; D: .; V: TRBV28; DNA: TGTGCCAGCAGTTTCACAGGGCGGTCTGAAGCTTTCTTT; CDR3: CASSFTGRSEAFF
J: TRBJ2-3; length: 17; size: .; D: TRBD2; V: TRBV5-4; DNA: TGTGCCAGCAGCTTGCGCGTTGTCGGGGGGGCTTCAGATACGCAGTATTTT; CDR3: CASSLRVVGGASDTQYF
J: TRBJ1-1; length: 15; size: .; D: .; V: TRBV18; DNA: TGTGCCAGCTCACCACAAAGGGTGTGGAGCACTGAAGCTTTCTTT; CDR3: CASSPQRVWSTEAFF
J: TRBJ1-5; length: 16; size: once; D: .; V: TRBV18; DNA: TGTGCCAGCTCACCCGGGACCCCCGAGGCCAATCAGCCCCAGCATTTT; CDR3: CASSPGTPEANQPQHF
J: TRBJ1-6; length: 14; size: .; D: .; V: TRBV2; DNA: TGTGCCAGCAGCACCGGGGCAGGGAGTTCACCCCTCCACTTT; CDR3: CASSTGAGSSPLHF
J: TRBJ2-4; length: 14; size: few; D: TRBD1; V: TRBV7-9; DNA: TGTGCCAGCGAGGGGGCGTTCGGCAAAAACATTCAGTACTTC; CDR3: CASEGAFGKNIQYF
J: TRBJ1-2; length: 13; size: .; D: TRBD1; V: TRBV30; DNA: TGTGCCACCAACAGGGGGCGATCTGGAGGCTACACCTTC; CDR3: CATNRGRSGGYTF
J: TRBJ1-6; length: 12; size: .; D: .; V: TRBV5-6; DNA: TGTGCCAGCAGCCTGATTAATTCACCCCTCCACTTT; CDR3: CASSLINSPLHF
J: TRBJ2-5; length: 12; size: .; D: .; V: TRBV6-5; DNA: TGTGCCAGCAGTACGCCCTTGAAGACCCAGTACTTC; CDR3: CASSTPLKTQYF
J: TRBJ1-1; length: 13; size: .; D: .; V: TRBV7-2; DNA: TGTGCCAGCAGCTCCAGGGGGAACACTGAAGCTTTCTTT; CDR3: CASSSRGNTEAFF
J: TRBJ2-3; length: 19; size: .; D: TRBD2; V: TRBV5-1; DNA: TGCGCCAGCAGCTTGTCTTCTAGCGGGAGGATGGTTAGCACAGATACGCAGTATTTT; CDR3: CASSLSSSGRMVSTDTQYF
J: TRBJ1-2; length: 15; size: .; D: TRBD1; V: TRBV5-1; DNA: TGCGCCAGCAGCTTGGAGTCAGGGGGCACCTATGGCTACACCTTC; CDR3: CASSLESGGTYGYTF
J: TRBJ2-1; length: 17; size: .; D: TRBD2; V: TRBV25-1; DNA: TGTGCCAGCAGTGAATTTGGAGTACTAGCGGGACGCAATGAGCAGTTCTTC; CDR3: CASSEFGVLAGRNEQFF
J: TRBJ1-5; length: 15; size: .; D: .; V: TRBV5-5; DNA: TGTGCCAGCAGCTTGGGCGGGAATAGCAATCAGCCCCAGCATTTT; CDR3: CASSLGGNSNQPQHF
J: TRBJ2-1; length: 14; size: .; D: TRBD1; V: TRBV18; DNA: TGTGCCAGCTCACGGGACAGGAGCTACAATGAGCAGTTCTTC; CDR3: CASSRDRSYNEQFF
J: TRBJ2-1; length: 15; size: .; D: .; V: TRBV19; DNA: TGTGCCAGTAGTCTAGACCGGGCCGCACCTAATGAGCAGTTCTTC; CDR3: CASSLDRAAPNEQFF
J: TRBJ2-4; length: 13; size: .; D: TRBD2; V: TRBV6-5; DNA: TGTGCCAGCAGTTCCGGACTAGCGGGCAGTCAGTACTTC; CDR3: CASSSGLAGSQYF
J: TRBJ1-2; length: 13; size: .; D: TRBD1; V: TRBV28; DNA: TGTGCCAGCAGTACAGGGGTGGGCTCTGGCTACACCTTC; CDR3: CASSTGVGSGYTF
J: TRBJ1-2; length: 15; size: .; D: .; V: TRBV30; DNA: TGTGCCTGGATTGCCGTCTTGGACAGAGACTATGGCTACACCTTC; CDR3: CAWIAVLDRDYGYTF
J: TRBJ1-2; length: 15; size: .; D: TRBD1; V: TRBV4-1; DNA: TGCGCCAGCAGCCAAGAACAGGACAGGATCTATGGCTACACCTTC; CDR3: CASSQEQDRIYGYTF
J: TRBJ1-1; length: 14; size: .; D: .; V: TRBV7-8; DNA: TGTGCCAGCAGCCTAATTCAGGGGAACACTGAAGCTTTCTTT; CDR3: CASSLIQGNTEAFF
J: TRBJ2-4; length: 14; size: .; D: .; V: TRBV2; DNA: TGTGCCAGCAGTGAAAGGCTAGCCAAAAACATTCAGTACTTC; CDR3: CASSERLAKNIQYF
J: TRBJ1-2; length: 13; size: once; D: .; V: TRBV5-4; DNA: TGTGCCAGCAGCTTTGGAACCCGGGATGGCTACACCTTC; CDR3: CASSFGTRDGYTF
J: TRBJ1-1; length: 13; size: .; D: .; V: TRBV19; DNA: TGTGCCAGTAGTATAAGGGAGCTTGGTGAAGCTTTCTTT; CDR3: CASSIRELGEAFF
J: TRBJ2-5; length: 16; size: .; D: .; V: TRBV7-2; DNA: TGTGCCAGCAGCTTAGCGGTACACGGGGGCTCAGAGACCCAGTACTTC; CDR3: CASSLAVHGGSETQYF
J: TRBJ1-2; length: 15; size: .; D: TRBD1; V: TRBV6-5; DNA: TGTGCCAGCACCAACCGGGACAGTTTTAACTATGGCTACACCTTC; CDR3: CASTNRDSFNYGYTF
J: TRBJ1-1; length: 14; size: .; D: .; V: TRBV9; DNA: TGTGCCAGCAGCGTAACGGGGGACCGGACTGAAGCTTTCTTT; CDR3: CASSVTGDRTEAFF
J: TRBJ2-7; length: 14; size: .; D: .; V: TRBV27; DNA: TGTGCCAGCAGTTTAGGCGGACCGTCCTACGAGCAGTACTTC; CDR3: CASSLGGPSYEQYF
J: TRBJ2-3; length: 15; size: .; D: .; V: TRBV19; DNA: TGTGCCAGTAGTATAGATCGCGGTAGCACAGATACGCAGTATTTT; CDR3: CASSIDRGSTDTQYF
J: TRBJ1-5; length: 14; size: .; D: .; V: TRBV6-1; DNA: TGTGCCAGCAGTGCGACAGGCTTCAATCAGCCCCAGCATTTT; CDR3: CASSATGFNQPQHF
J: TRBJ1-6; length: 14; size: .; D: .; V: TRBV27; DNA: TGTGCCAGCAGCCGTAGACGGAATAATTCACCCCTCCACTTT; CDR3: CASSRRRNNSPLHF
J: TRBJ2-2; length: 13; size: few; D: .; V: TRBV28; DNA: TGTGCCAGCTCCCAATATAGCACCGGGGAGCTGTTTTTT; CDR3: CASSQYSTGELFF
J: TRBJ2-5; length: 14; size: .; D: TRBD1; V: TRBV4-1; DNA: TGCGCCAGCAGCCACGGACAGGCTAGAGAGACCCAGTACTTC; CDR3: CASSHGQARETQYF
J: TRBJ2-3; length: 18; size: .; D: TRBD1; V: TRBV25-1; DNA: TGTGCCAGCAGTGATACAAGAGAGGGGGCGATGGGCACAGATACGCAGTATTTT; CDR3: CASSDTREGAMGTDTQYF
J: TRBJ1-4; length: 14; size: medium-sized; D: .; V: TRBV4-2; DNA: TGTGCCAGCAGCCAAGATGTCCTACAGCCAAAACTGTTTTTT; CDR3: CASSQDVLQPKLFF
J: TRBJ1-5; length: 12; size: few; D: .; V: TRBV25-1; DNA: TGTGCCAGCAGTGATCCGACGGGACGTCAGCATTTT; CDR3: CASSDPTGRQHF
J: TRBJ2-1; length: 13; size: .; D: .; V: TRBV7-2; DNA: TGTGCCAGCAGCTGGGCTTCTCGGAATGAGCAGTTCTTC; CDR3: CASSWASRNEQFF
J: TRBJ1-3; length: 13; size: .; D: .; V: TRBV11-2; DNA: TGTGCCAGCGGGCAAGGGATTGGAAACACCATATATTTT; CDR3: CASGQGIGNTIYF
J: TRBJ1-1; length: 11; size: .; D: .; V: TRBV7-2; DNA: TGTGCCAGCAGCGTTAACACTGAAGCTTTCTTT; CDR3: CASSVNTEAFF
J: TRBJ1-1; length: 14; size: few; D: .; V: TRBV7-2; DNA: TGTGCCAGCAGGCAACTACAGGGCAGCACTGAAGCTTTCTTT; CDR3: CASRQLQGSTEAFF
J: TRBJ2-6; length: 18; size: .; D: .; V: TRBV9; DNA: TGTGCCAGCAGCTCCCGAGTTGAGGGAACCTCTGGGGCCAACGTCCTGACTTTC; CDR3: CASSSRVEGTSGANVLTF
J: TRBJ2-2; length: 17; size: .; D: .; V: TRBV27; DNA: TGTGCCAGCAGTTTAACGGCGGGACGGGGCCCCACCGGGGAGCTGTTTTTT; CDR3: CASSLTAGRGPTGELFF
J: TRBJ2-7; length: 15; size: .; D: .; V: TRBV15; DNA: TGTGCCACCAGTGACCCCCTAACCTCAACCTACGAGCAGTACTTC; CDR3: CATSDPLTSTYEQYF
J: TRBJ1-6; length: 15; size: .; D: TRBD1; V: TRBV7-3; DNA: TGTGCCAGCAGCACGGGGACAGGGAGATACTCACCCCTCCACTTT; CDR3: CASSTGTGRYSPLHF
J: TRBJ1-1; length: 14; size: .; D: .; V: TRBV10-1; DNA: TGCGCCAGCAGTGAGTCCGGGGGGAACACTGAAGCTTTCTTT; CDR3: CASSESGGNTEAFF
J: TRBJ2-7; length: 16; size: .; D: .; V: TRBV2; DNA: TGTGCCAGCAGTGAAGAATCCTCTCTTAGCTCCTACGAGCAGTACTTC; CDR3: CASSEESSLSSYEQYF
J: TRBJ1-2; length: 13; size: .; D: .; V: TRBV6-1; DNA: TGTGCCAGCAATAGAGGACAGAACTATGGCTACACCTTC; CDR3: CASNRGQNYGYTF
J: TRBJ2-7; length: 13; size: .; D: .; V: TRBV6-1; DNA: TGTGCCAGCAGTGACTGGGGGAAGTACGAGCAGTACTTC; CDR3: CASSDWGKYEQYF
J: TRBJ2-7; length: 15; size: once; D: .; V: TRBV10-2; DNA: TGCGCCAGCAGTCTACCGGGACTCCTGGAGTACGAGCAGTACTTC; CDR3: CASSLPGLLEYEQYF
J: TRBJ1-1; length: 13; size: once; D: .; V: TRBV27; DNA: TGTGCCAGCATAAGTTACCGGGGCCCTGAAGCTTTCTTT; CDR3: CASISYRGPEAFF
J: TRBJ1-6; length: 14; size: .; D: .; V: TRBV28; DNA: TGTGCCAGCAGTTTAACAGGGAAGAATTCACCCCTCCACTTT; CDR3: CASSLTGKNSPLHF
J: TRBJ1-1; length: 12; size: .; D: .; V: TRBV21-1; DNA: TGTGCCAGCAGCCGCGTCCCTGCCTATGCTTTCTTT; CDR3: CASSRVPAYAFF
J: TRBJ1-1; length: 15; size: .; D: .; V: TRBV2; DNA: TGTGCCAGCAGGGCCAAGGGACTCCAGAACACTGAAGCTTTCTTT; CDR3: CASRAKGLQNTEAFF
J: TRBJ2-5; length: 13; size: .; D: .; V: TRBV11-1; DNA: TGTGCCAGCAGCTACCGGGAAATACGGACCCAGTACTTC; CDR3: CASSYREIRTQYF
J: TRBJ1-5; length: 14; size: .; D: .; V: TRBV5-1; DNA: TGCGCCAGCAGCTTGGATCAGGGACGGCAGCCCCAGCATTTT; CDR3: CASSLDQGRQPQHF